This T cell receptor (beta chain) was captured in a study of T cell responses to AZD1222 COVID-19 vaccine. The assay was immunoSEQ multiplex PCR, and TCRdb's table has in-frame clones only and misses some. Found here are about 120,000 clones, 89% of them singletons; the top ten hold approximately 6.8%. Study-level findings and limits: Baseline testing showed seropositivity in only 6 or 7 AZD1222 recipients. Elevations in Spike-specific TCR breadth and depth followed administration of two AZD1222 doses. In a largely white British group with more females than males, clonal diversity was possibly underestimated.

Unmatched junction bases numbered 6, after V lost 3 bases and J lost 2 bases. The V gene's germline CDR1 is SGHVS and CDR2 FQNEAQ. The CDR3 runs 16 residues. About this clone: What it recognizes is unknown.

This material consisted of peripheral blood, taken on day 0 of AZD1222 vaccination. This receptor was obtained from an adult in good health. This rearrangement joins TRBV7-8 to TRBJ2-2; the match to TRBD1 covers 7 bases. This CDR3 is CASSFPGTVNTGELFF. As DNA, the CDR3 is TGTGCCAGCAGCTTCCCCGGGACAGTTAACACCGGGGAGCTGTTTTTT.